This entry lists 13 T cell receptor beta chains sequenced from one sample in a study of T cell repertoires in cytomegalovirus infection. TCRdb independently ran MiXCR on the reads; one entry per CDR3 protein. The sample includes some 220,000 distinct CDR3 sequences, 6.5% of them seen just once. Sequencing was performed on PBMCs. The receptors derive from a human donor in good health (CMV status not recorded). Some clones in this sample may be carry-over from other donors' samples.

In this sample, this clonotype turned up many times. The J gene is TRBJ2-3, the V gene TRBV7-2, with D perhaps TRBD2 (6 bases). Germline assignment: CDR1 SGHTA and CDR2 FQGNSA. The CDR3 is 15 amino acids. The V and J ends lost 4 bases and 5 bases respectively, with 16 bases between them. The DNA for the CDR3 is TGTGCCAGCAGCTACGGGAGCCCGGGGGAAGATACGCAGTATTTT. Amino acids: CASSYGSPGEDTQYF. Variable domain in full (rest from reference TRBV7-2 and TRBJ2-3): GAGVSQSPSNKVTEKGKDVELRCDPISGHTALYWYRQSLGQGLEFLIYFQGNSAPDKSGLPSDRFSAERTGGSVSTLTIQRTQQEDSAVYLCASSYGSPGEDTQYFGPGTRLTVL.

The sample holds a few counts of this clonotype. The chain employs TRBV2 and TRBJ2-3, with unresolved D. Trimming removed 6 bases from V and 5 bases from J, with 9 bases in between. The CDR3 has 12 amino acids. Germline V lookup: CDR1 SNHLY, CDR2 FYNNEI. CDR3 nucleotide sequence: TGTGCCAGCAGGGAAAGGGAAGATACGCAGTATTTT. This encodes CASREREDTQYF.

This sequence joins TRBV12-3 or TRBV12-4 and TRBJ2-5, with TRBD1 as a possible D gene (6 bases). Trimming took 3 bases from V and 1 from J, leaving 9 bases between them. The CDR3 extends over 14 amino acids. CDR3 bases: TGTGCCAGCAGTTTTGGGGGCACCCAAGAGACCCAGTACTTC. Its protein product is CASSFGGTQETQYF.

This clonotype has ten or more counts. The chain combines TRBV10-3 with TRBJ1-2, with D maybe TRBD1 (5 bases). Per the germline V gene, CDR1 is ENHRY and CDR2 is SYGVKD. The germline V and J ends were trimmed by 2 bases and 6 bases, with 22 bases remaining between them. This CDR3 comprises 17 residues. The CDR3 loop is CAISEAVPTGRADGYTF. The CDR3 region has the DNA TGTGCCATCAGTGAGGCGGTCCCCACAGGCCGCGCCGATGGCTACACCTTC.

The sample holds many counts of this clonotype. This chain links TRBV29-1 with TRBJ2-5, with TRBD2 matching over 7 bases. Trimming took 4 bases from V and 1 from J; bases not matched to a gene: 3. Germline CDR1 and CDR2: SQVTM and ANQGSEA. The CDR3 is 13 residues long. CDR3 sequence (DNA): TGCAGCGTTGGGGGAGGGGCCCAAGAGACCCAGTACTTC. Translating it yields CSVGGGAQETQYF.

This clonotype was counted at least ten times. The J gene is TRBJ2-1, the V gene TRBV7-2; no reliable D call. V shed 3 bases and J shed 5 bases, with 8 bases lying between them. Germline V CDR1 and CDR2: SGHTA, FQGNSA. The CDR3 has 13 amino acids. The CDR3 DNA is TGTGCCAGCAGCTTTGGGCCCGACAATGAGCAGTTCTTC. The encoded protein is CASSFGPDNEQFF.

This clonotype has more than one count but fewer than ten. The chain joins TRBV20-1 to TRBJ2-5, with 10 positions matching TRBD2. The CDR3 loop spans 16 amino acids. The ends lost 1 base at V and 2 bases at J; junction bases unmatched: 7. Germline V gene sequence: CDR1 DFQATT, CDR2 SNEGSKA (reference sequence). The CDR3 bases are TGCAGTGCTAGAGTCCCAGCGGGGGGGCGGCAAGAGACCCAGTACTTC. Translating gives CSARVPAGGRQETQYF.

This clonotype has at least ten counts. The rearrangement links TRBV7-2 to TRBJ2-7; 10 bases are shared with TRBD2. Germline V gene data show CDR1 as SGHTA and CDR2 as FQGNSA. V shed 5 bases and J 4 bases; nucleotides not matched to a gene: 8. The CDR3 totals 15 residues. Here the CDR3 DNA reads TGTGCCAGCAGCACGCCTAGCGGGGGAATGTACGAGCAGTACTTC. Protein sequence: CASSTPSGGMYEQYF.

This clonotype was observed a few times. The chain links TRBV20-1 to TRBJ2-5; 8 nucleotides align to TRBD2. The germline V gene has CDR1 DFQATT and CDR2 SNEGSKA (reference sequence). Trimming removed 6 bases from V and 5 bases from J; junction bases left unmatched: 14. The length of the CDR3 is 15 residues. CDR3 nucleotide sequence: TGCAGTGCGATTCAAATAGCGGGGAACGGGGAGACCCAGTACTTC. Residues: CSAIQIAGNGETQYF.

The V and J genes are TRBV14 and TRBJ2-7; unclear D gene. CDR1 is SGHDN, CDR2 FVKESK, per germline. Trimming pared 4 bases from V and 5 bases from J, leaving 15 bases between. The CDR3 extends over 14 amino acids. The CDR3 region is CASSPLMETHEQYF. The CDR3 DNA reads as TGTGCCAGCAGCCCATTGATGGAGACCCACGAGCAGTACTTC.

This clonotype was seen ten or more times. The chain has TRBV27 and TRBJ1-2; D perhaps matches TRBD1 (5 bases). Trimming cost V 2 bases and J 3 bases, with 13 bases left between them. The length of the CDR3 is 15 residues. The germline CDR1 and CDR2 sequences are MNHEY and SMNVEV (reference sequence). CDR3 nucleotide sequence: TGTGCCAGCAGTTTAAGTATCAGGGCTGACTATGGCTACACCTTC. Translation gives CASSLSIRADYGYTF.

This clonotype was seen many times. The V call is TRBV25-1, the J call TRBJ2-7; TRBD1 agrees at 9 bases. Per the germline V gene, CDR1 is MGHDK and CDR2 is SYGVNS. V was pared by 4 bases and J by 3 bases, with 7 bases of the junction left unmatched. The CDR3 extends over 15 amino acids. The CDR3 is CASSANRGPYYEQYF. CDR3 bases: TGTGCCAGCAGTGCGAACAGGGGGCCCTACTACGAGCAGTACTTC.

This clonotype was seen at least ten times. This chain joins TRBV7-2 and TRBJ1-1, with D possibly TRBD1 on 5 matching bases. The CDR3 covers 16 residues. Per germline, CDR1 SGHTA and CDR2 FQGNSA. Trimming shortened V by 2 bases and J by 10 bases, and 23 bases separated the two germline ends. The CDR3 region is CASSLISGAPEVGAFF. The DNA for the CDR3 is TGTGCCAGCAGCTTAATATCCGGGGCACCTGAAGTCGGAGCTTTCTTT.